These T cell receptor beta chains were read from a single sample in a study of metastatic and nonmetastatic thyroid tumors. TCRdb re-called the PCR reads through MiXCR. The profile shows 15,000 or so clones, approximately 30% of them singletons. Material for sequencing was tumor tissue. The receptors here all came from a male donor with papillary thyroid cancer or a benign thyroid nodule (not recorded which). Some clones in this sample may be carry-over from other donors' samples. Each CDR3 is given with its conserved first and last residue. D genes are given only for firm matches. Part of the rows lack a size; the others show once, few, many or a class for expanded clones.

size: many; length: 15; V: TRBV2; J: TRBJ2-3; D: -; CDR3: CASSEQTSSTDTQYF; DNA: TGTGCCAGCAGTGAACAGACGTCTAGCACAGATACGCAGTATTTT
size: -; length: 14; V: TRBV30; J: TRBJ2-7; D: -; CDR3: CAWSVRELLIGQYF; DNA: TGTGCCTGGAGTGTGAGGGAGCTTCTAATTGGGCAGTACTTC
size: many; length: 17; V: TRBV7-2; J: TRBJ2-7; D: TRBD1; CDR3: CASSRPPGTGGAYEQYF; DNA: TGTGCCAGCAGCCGACCTCCCGGGACAGGGGGGGCCTACGAGCAGTACTTC
size: many; length: 15; V: TRBV7-2; J: TRBJ2-5; D: -; CDR3: CASSLGSGLPETQYF; DNA: TGTGCCAGCAGCTTAGGTTCAGGCCTGCCGGAGACCCAGTACTTC
size: few; length: 13; V: TRBV10-3; J: TRBJ1-6; D: -; CDR3: CASRQNEDSPLHF; DNA: TGTGCCTCGAGACAGAATGAAGATTCACCCCTCCACTTT
size: many; length: 17; V: TRBV28; J: TRBJ1-1; D: -; CDR3: CASSFHVGRQLNTEAFF; DNA: TGTGCCAGCAGTTTTCACGTCGGGCGACAGCTGAACACTGAAGCTTTCTTT
size: few; length: 16; V: TRBV28; J: TRBJ2-3; D: -; CDR3: CASSLGLRTSTDTQYF; DNA: TGTGCCAGCAGCCTAGGACTACGCACTAGCACAGATACGCAGTATTTT
size: -; length: 13; V: TRBV5-1; J: TRBJ1-2; D: TRBD1; CDR3: CASSSDRPIGYTF; DNA: TGCGCCAGCAGCTCGGACAGGCCTATTGGCTACACCTTC
size: many; length: 15; V: TRBV25-1; J: TRBJ2-3; D: TRBD2; CDR3: CASRVSGSHTDTQYF; DNA: TGTGCCAGCAGGGTGAGCGGGAGCCACACAGATACGCAGTATTTT
size: many; length: 15; V: TRBV28; J: TRBJ1-1; D: -; CDR3: CASSGPDLMNTEAFF; DNA: TGTGCCAGCAGCGGGCCGGACCTTATGAACACTGAAGCTTTCTTT
size: few; length: 14; V: TRBV27; J: TRBJ2-7; D: -; CDR3: CASSGRLYFYEQYF; DNA: TGTGCCAGCAGTGGCCGGTTGTACTTCTACGAGCAGTACTTC
size: few; length: 12; V: TRBV6-1; J: TRBJ1-6; D: -; CDR3: CASQINNSPLHF; DNA: TGTGCCAGCCAAATAAATAATTCACCCCTCCACTTT
size: -; length: 13; V: TRBV27; J: TRBJ1-6; D: -; CDR3: CASKGSYNSPLHF; DNA: TGTGCCAGCAAGGGCTCCTATAATTCACCCCTCCACTTT
size: many; length: 19; V: TRBV12-5; J: TRBJ1-2; D: -; CDR3: CASGSTRGALRPVNYGYTF; DNA: TGTGCTAGTGGTTCAACCCGGGGGGCCCTCCGCCCCGTTAACTATGGCTACACCTTC
size: many; length: 13; V: TRBV5-1; J: TRBJ2-2; D: -; CDR3: CASSYGSLGELFF; DNA: TGCGCCAGCAGCTATGGGTCCTTGGGGGAGCTGTTTTTT
size: -; length: 14; V: TRBV11-3; J: TRBJ2-7; D: -; CDR3: CASSTPTRAYEQYF; DNA: TGTGCCAGCAGCACCCCCACTAGGGCCTACGAGCAGTACTTC
size: -; length: 14; V: TRBV7-2; J: TRBJ2-7; D: -; CDR3: CASSLSGRDGEQYF; DNA: TGTGCCAGCAGCTTATCCGGTCGGGACGGCGAGCAGTACTTC
size: many; length: 15; V: TRBV24-1; J: TRBJ1-2; D: -; CDR3: CATSDFREGNYGYTF; DNA: TGTGCCACCAGTGATTTCCGTGAGGGGAACTATGGCTACACCTTC
size: -; length: 15; V: TRBV5-1; J: TRBJ2-7; D: TRBD2; CDR3: CASSWGLAGVNEQYF; DNA: TGCGCCAGCAGCTGGGGACTAGCGGGAGTGAACGAGCAGTACTTC
size: -; length: 14; V: TRBV20-1; J: TRBJ2-7; D: TRBD1; CDR3: CSANKDRGLYEQYF; DNA: TGCAGTGCTAACAAGGACAGGGGGTTATACGAGCAGTACTTC